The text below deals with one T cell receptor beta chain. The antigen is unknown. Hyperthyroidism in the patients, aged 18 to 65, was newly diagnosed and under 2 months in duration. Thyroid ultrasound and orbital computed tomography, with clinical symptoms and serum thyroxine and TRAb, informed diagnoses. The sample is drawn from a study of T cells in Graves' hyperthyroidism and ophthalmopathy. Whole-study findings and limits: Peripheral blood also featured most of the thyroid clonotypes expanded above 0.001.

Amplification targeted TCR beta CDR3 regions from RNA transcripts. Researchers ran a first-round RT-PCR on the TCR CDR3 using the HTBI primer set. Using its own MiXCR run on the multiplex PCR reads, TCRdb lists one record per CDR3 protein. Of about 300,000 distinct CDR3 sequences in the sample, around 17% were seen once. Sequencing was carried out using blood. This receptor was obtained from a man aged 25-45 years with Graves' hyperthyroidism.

The CDR3 spells CASLGGKNTEAFF. The CDR3 DNA sequence: TGTGCCAGCCTCGGGGGAAAGAACACTGAAGCTTTCTTT. V usage is TRBV5-4 and J usage is TRBJ1-1; tentatively, D is TRBD1 (5 bases). CDR1 and CDR2 (germline): SGHNT, YYREEE (reference sequence). The CDR3 sequence is 13 residues long. V was shortened by 7 bases and J by 1 base, with 11 bases between the two germline ends. The variable domain in full, with the rest retrieved from reference TRBV5-4 and TRBJ1-1, is ETGVTQSPTHLIKTRGQQVTLRCSSQSGHNTVSWYQQALGQGPQFIFQYYREEENGRGNFPPRFSGLQFPNYSSELNVNALELDDSALYLCASLGGKNTEAFFGQGTRLTVV.